This T cell receptor (beta chain) was observed in a study of blood T cells in healthy people across ages. Each sample yielded at least 6 micrograms of PBMC total RNA. CDR1 is SEHNR, CDR2 FQNEAQ, per germline (reference sequence). CDR3 length: 16 residues. Trimming left V 2 bases short and J 2 bases short, with 16 bases between. Primed by a sample-barcoded 5' primer and a J-beta primer mix, a second PCR proceeded for roughly 6 to 12 cycles. Per-sample output comprised a minimum of 2.5 million paired-end reads containing CDR3. One entry per CDR3 protein, called by TCRdb with MiXCR from the 5' RACE reads. The sample includes some 940,000 distinct CDR3 sequences, about 28% of them seen just once. This same sample was also taken into another study, of T cells of mothers and their children. That investigation notes: The effect of thymic selection on TCR recombination output is similar between related and unrelated pairs.

The source material was blood. This clonotype originated in a woman between 35 and 50 years old in good health. The rearrangement joins TRBV7-9 to TRBJ2-7; D is ambiguous. This chain's CDR3 is CASSLYPTDGTYEQYF. CDR3 DNA sequence: TGTGCCAGCAGCTTATACCCAACGGACGGAACCTACGAGCAGTACTTC.